The TCR beta chain under discussion was sequenced for a study of T cell changes during pregnancy in multiple sclerosis. Sequencing used immunoSEQ multiplex PCR; TCRdb keeps in-frame clones, though not all of them. The profile covers tens of thousands of clones, with about 92% appearing a single time and around 0.68% taken by the ten largest. Per germline, CDR1 KGHSH and CDR2 LQKENI. The length of the CDR3 is 16 residues. Trimming left V 0 bases short and J 4 bases short, with 13 bases between. The J gene is TRBJ2-1, the V gene TRBV18, with D perhaps TRBD1 (5 bases). The receptor was isolated from a female donor with multiple sclerosis, enrolled in a pregnancy study. This specimen consisted of CD4+ T cells from peripheral blood mononuclear cells, obtained in the third trimester of pregnancy. The CDR3 protein is CASSPPLKGAYNEQFF. The CDR3 coding sequence is TGTGCCAGCTCACCACCTCTCAAAGGGGCTTACAATGAGCAGTTCTTC.